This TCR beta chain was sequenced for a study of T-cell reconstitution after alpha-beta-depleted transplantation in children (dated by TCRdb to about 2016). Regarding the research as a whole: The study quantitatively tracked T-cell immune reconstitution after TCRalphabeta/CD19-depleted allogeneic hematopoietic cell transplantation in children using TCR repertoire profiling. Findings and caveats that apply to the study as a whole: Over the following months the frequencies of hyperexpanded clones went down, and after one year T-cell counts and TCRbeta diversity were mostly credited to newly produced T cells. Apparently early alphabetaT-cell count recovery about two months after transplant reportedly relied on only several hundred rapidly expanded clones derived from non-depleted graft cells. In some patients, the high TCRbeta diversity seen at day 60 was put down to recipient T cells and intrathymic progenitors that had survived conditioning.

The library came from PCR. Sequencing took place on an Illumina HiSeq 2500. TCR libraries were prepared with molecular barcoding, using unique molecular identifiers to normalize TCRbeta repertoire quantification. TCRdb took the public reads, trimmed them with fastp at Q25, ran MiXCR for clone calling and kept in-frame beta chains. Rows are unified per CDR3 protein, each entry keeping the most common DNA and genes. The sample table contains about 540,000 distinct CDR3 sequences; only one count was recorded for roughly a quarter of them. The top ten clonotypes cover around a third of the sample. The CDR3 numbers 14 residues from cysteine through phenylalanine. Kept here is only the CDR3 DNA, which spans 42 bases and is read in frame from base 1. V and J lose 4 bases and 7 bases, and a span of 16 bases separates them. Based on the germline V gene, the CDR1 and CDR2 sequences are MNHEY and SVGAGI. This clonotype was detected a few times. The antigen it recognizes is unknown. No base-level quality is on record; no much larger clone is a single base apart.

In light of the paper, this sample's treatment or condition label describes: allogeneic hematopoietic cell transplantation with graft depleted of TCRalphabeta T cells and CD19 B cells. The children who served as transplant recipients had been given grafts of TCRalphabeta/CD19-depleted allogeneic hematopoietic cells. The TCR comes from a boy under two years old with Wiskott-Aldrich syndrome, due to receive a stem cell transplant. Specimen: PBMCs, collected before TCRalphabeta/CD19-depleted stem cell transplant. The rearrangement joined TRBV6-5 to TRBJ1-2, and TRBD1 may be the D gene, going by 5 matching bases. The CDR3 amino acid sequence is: CASSLTAQISGYTF. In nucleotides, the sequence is TGTGCCAGCAGTTTGACAGCCCAAATAAGTGGCTACACCTTC.